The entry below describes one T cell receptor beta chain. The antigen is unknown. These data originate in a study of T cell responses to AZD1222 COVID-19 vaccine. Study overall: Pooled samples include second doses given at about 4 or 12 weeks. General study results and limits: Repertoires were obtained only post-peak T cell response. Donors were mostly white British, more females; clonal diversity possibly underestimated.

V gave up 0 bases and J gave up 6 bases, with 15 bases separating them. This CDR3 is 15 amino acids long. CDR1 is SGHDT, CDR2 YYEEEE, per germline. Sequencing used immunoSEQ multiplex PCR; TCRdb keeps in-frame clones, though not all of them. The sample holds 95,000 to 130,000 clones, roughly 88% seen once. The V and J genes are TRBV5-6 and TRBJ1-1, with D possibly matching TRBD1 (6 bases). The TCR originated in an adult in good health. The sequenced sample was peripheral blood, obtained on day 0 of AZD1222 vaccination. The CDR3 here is CASSLDWGRGSEAFF. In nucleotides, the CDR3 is TGTGCCAGCAGCTTGGACTGGGGCAGGGGATCTGAAGCTTTCTTT.